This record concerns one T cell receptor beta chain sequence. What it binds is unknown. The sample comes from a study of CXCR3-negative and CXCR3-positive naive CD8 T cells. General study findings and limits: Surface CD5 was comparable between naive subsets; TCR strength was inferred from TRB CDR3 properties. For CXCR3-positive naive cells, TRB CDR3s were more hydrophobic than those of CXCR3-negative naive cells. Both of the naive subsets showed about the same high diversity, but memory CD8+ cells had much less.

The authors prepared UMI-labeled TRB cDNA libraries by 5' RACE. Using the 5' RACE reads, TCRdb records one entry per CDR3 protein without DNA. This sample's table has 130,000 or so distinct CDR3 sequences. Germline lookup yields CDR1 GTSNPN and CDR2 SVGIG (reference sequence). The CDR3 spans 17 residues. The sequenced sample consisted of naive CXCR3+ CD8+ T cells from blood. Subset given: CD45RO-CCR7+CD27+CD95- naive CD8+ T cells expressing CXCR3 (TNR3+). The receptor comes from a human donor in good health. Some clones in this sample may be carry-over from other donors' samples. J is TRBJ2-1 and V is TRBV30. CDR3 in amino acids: CACQVVDDPRVHNEQFF.